The 31 T cell receptor beta chains below come from one sample, sequenced in a study of T cells after somatic rescue of genetic block. Assay: immunoSEQ multiplex PCR; the TCRdb copy retains only in-frame clones and omits some. Of around 10,000 clones in the sample, over 70% were seen once. The sample taken for sequencing was peripheral blood mononuclear cells (PBMCs). These receptors originate from a boy under 18.

This chain links TRBV2 with TRBJ2-7; TRBD2 matches at 8 bases. There are 15 residues in the CDR3. The ends lost 5 bases at V and 3 bases at J; junction bases unmatched: 9. Germline V gives CDR1 SNHLY, CDR2 FYNNEI. DNA of the CDR3: TGTGCCAGCAGTCCGGGACTAGGCGTTAGCTACGAGCAGTACTTC. Translated: CASSPGLGVSYEQYF.

This chain joins TRBV7-9 and TRBJ2-1; no clear D gene. Germline V gene data show CDR1 as SEHNR and CDR2 as FQNEAQ (reference sequence). CDR3 size: 17 residues. V lost 3 bases and J 0 bases, leaving 15 bases between the germline ends. The CDR3 nucleotides are TGTGCCAGCAGCTTGTCGACCCTGTGGGACTCCTACAATGAGCAGTTCTTC. This encodes CASSLSTLWDSYNEQFF.

This sequence joins TRBV18 and TRBJ2-7, with D perhaps matching TRBD2 (6 bases). This CDR3 has 15 residues. The germline V and J ends were trimmed by 3 bases and 2 bases, with 14 bases remaining between them. CDR1 is KGHSH and CDR2 is LQKENI in the germline V gene. CDR3 sequence reads: CASSPGGSGAYEQYF. The CDR3 DNA is TGTGCCAGCTCACCGGGGGGATCAGGCGCCTACGAGCAGTACTTC.

This chain joins TRBV7-9 and TRBJ2-6, with D unclear. Germline CDR1 SEHNR, CDR2 FQNEAQ (reference sequence). V lost 5 bases and J 0 bases, leaving 5 bases between the germline ends. The CDR3 contains 14 residues. CDR3 nucleotide sequence: TGTGCCAGCAGCATGCTCTCTGGGGCCAACGTCCTGACTTTC. Translation gives CASSMLSGANVLTF.

This clone was detected only once. V usage is TRBV29-1 and J usage is TRBJ2-7, with a tentative D call TRBD2 (5 bases). Trimming removed 1 base at V and 0 bases at J, with 16 bases between. The germline V gene encodes CDR1 SQVTM and CDR2 ANQGSEA. CDR3 length: 16 amino acids. The DNA for the CDR3 is TGCAGCGTTGAAGGCGCCTTTGGAGGACCCTCCTACGAGCAGTACTTC. It is translated as CSVEGAFGGPSYEQYF.

The chain combines TRBV18 with TRBJ2-5, with TRBD1 matching 9 bases. The CDR3 spans 14 residues. The germline V gene has CDR1 KGHSH and CDR2 LQKENI. After removal of 3 bases from V and 5 bases from J, the junction contained 4 bases not matched to a gene. The CDR3 spells CASSPGTGRETQYF. DNA for the CDR3: TGTGCCAGCTCACCTGGGACAGGGAGGGAGACCCAGTACTTC.

This clone came up a few times. This sample includes further DNA sequences coding for the same CDR3. The chain uses TRBV18 and TRBJ2-5; D gene unclear. The CDR3 totals 11 residues. Between the trimmed V and J ends, which lost 1 base and 3 bases, there was a span of 0 bases. CDR1 and CDR2 (germline): KGHSH, LQKENI. As DNA, the CDR3 is TGTGCCAGCTCACCACAAGAGACCCAGTACTTC. Translation gives CASSPQETQYF.

The chain joins TRBV5-1 to TRBJ1-2; TRBD1 is a possible D gene (5 bases). V was cut by 1 base and J by 7 bases, with 11 bases left in between. Germline CDR1 and CDR2: SGHRS and YFSETQ. The CDR3 length is 13 residues. The CDR3 coding sequence is TGCGCCAGCAGCTTGTTGGGGCGGTTTGGCTACACCTTC. Amino acids: CASSLLGRFGYTF. The full variable domain, with the rest looked up from reference TRBV5-1 and TRBJ1-2, is KAGVTQTPRYLIKTRGQQVTLSCSPISGHRSVSWYQQTPGQGLQFLFEYFSETQRNKGNFPGRFSGRQFSNSRSEMNVSTLELGDSALYLCASSLLGRFGYTFGSGTRLTVV.

The chain recombines TRBV4-2 with TRBJ1-5; 11 nucleotides match TRBD1. CDR3 length equals 16 residues. V was clipped by 0 bases and J by 5 bases; unmatched bases: 3. Germline-derived CDR1 and CDR2 are LGHNA and YNFKEQ. CDR3 residues: CASSQERTGGYQPQHF. CDR3 sequence (DNA): TGTGCCAGCAGCCAAGAAAGGACAGGGGGCTATCAGCCCCAGCATTTT.

V usage is TRBV18 and J usage is TRBJ2-3; D may be TRBD1 (6 bases). This CDR3 has 15 residues. CDR1 and CDR2 (germline): KGHSH, LQKENI. Trimming pared 1 base from V and 2 bases from J, leaving 10 bases between. CDR3: CASSPRRGLTDTQYF. The CDR3 DNA reads as TGTGCCAGCTCACCACGCAGGGGCCTCACAGATACGCAGTATTTT.

This clone has just a few counts. The chain carries TRBV10-3 and TRBJ2-3; no clear D. Germline loops: CDR1 ENHRY, CDR2 SYGVKD. This CDR3 region has 13 residues. Trimming removed 6 bases at V and 2 bases at J, with 9 bases between. CDR3 residues: CAIRDGPTDTQYF. As DNA, the CDR3 is TGTGCCATCAGGGACGGCCCCACAGATACGCAGTATTTT.

The rearrangement uses TRBV19 and TRBJ2-1; a weak D match, TRBD2 (7 bases). The CDR3 runs to 15 residues. Germline loops: CDR1 LNHDA, CDR2 SQIVND (reference sequence). V gave up 7 bases and J gave up 7 bases, with 20 bases separating them. CDR3 in amino acids: CASTGRRGAGNEQFF. For the CDR3, the DNA is TGTGCCAGTACCGGGAGACGGGGGGCGGGGAATGAGCAGTTCTTC.

This sequence joins TRBV5-1 and TRBJ1-2, with TRBD1 matching over 8 bases. The CDR3 is 14 residues long. Germline CDR1 SGHRS, CDR2 YFSETQ. The trim removed 5 bases at V and 4 bases at J, leaving 7 bases unmatched. This CDR3 is CASSSWDRLYGYTF. Written as DNA, the CDR3 is TGCGCCAGCAGTTCGTGGGACAGGCTCTATGGCTACACCTTC.

This rearrangement joins TRBV18 to TRBJ2-7; D remains unclear. The length of the CDR3 is 14 residues. The V and J ends lost 3 bases and 2 bases respectively, with 11 bases between them. Looked up from germline, CDR1 is KGHSH and CDR2 is LQKENI. The CDR3 spells CASSPTWVPYEQYF. The CDR3 DNA sequence: TGTGCCAGCTCACCCACTTGGGTGCCCTACGAGCAGTACTTC.

The chain combines TRBV5-1 with TRBJ1-4; D gene ambiguous. CDR1 and CDR2 from the germline V gene are SGHRS and YFSETQ. Trimming stripped 0 bases from V and 8 bases from J, with 11 bases between. This CDR3 spans 14 amino acids. CDR3: CASSLAGVWEKLFF. The CDR3 DNA sequence: TGCGCCAGCAGCTTGGCTGGGGTGTGGGAAAAACTGTTTTTT.

This clone showed up just a few times. This sequence joins TRBV7-8 and TRBJ1-6; a weak D match, TRBD1 (5 bases). V lost 4 bases, J lost 1 base, and 14 bases lay in between. Per germline, CDR1 SGHVS and CDR2 FQNEAQ. This CDR3 has 17 residues. In DNA form, the CDR3 reads TGTGCCAGCAGCTCTAACCCCCAGGGTTCCTATAATTCACCCCTCCACTTT. Protein: CASSSNPQGSYNSPLHF.

The rearrangement links TRBV27 to TRBJ1-1, with a tentative D call TRBD1 (5 bases). The CDR3 contains 15 residues. V dropped 2 bases and J dropped 3 bases, with 13 bases sitting between them. Germline loops: CDR1 MNHEY, CDR2 SMNVEV (reference sequence). CDR3 protein: CASSLGRDGYTEAFF. CDR3 sequence (DNA): TGTGCCAGCAGTTTAGGCAGGGATGGGTACACTGAAGCTTTCTTT.

V is TRBV18 and J is TRBJ2-7; no clear D gene. The germline V and J ends were trimmed by 4 bases and 4 bases, with 8 bases remaining between them. This CDR3 region has 12 residues. Germline values: CDR1 KGHSH, CDR2 LQKENI. The CDR3 bases are TGTGCCAGCTCACTTACAACTTACGAGCAGTACTTC. Its protein product is CASSLTTYEQYF. Combining the CDR3 with reference TRBV18 and TRBJ2-7 gives the whole variable domain NAGVMQNPRHLVRRRGQEARLRCSPMKGHSHVYWYRQLPEEGLKFMVYLQKENIIDESGMPKERFSAEFPKEGPSILRIQQVVRGDSAAYFCASSLTTYEQYFGPGTRLTVT.

This chain joins TRBV10-3 and TRBJ1-4; 8 positions match TRBD1. Germline V gene data show CDR1 as ENHRY and CDR2 as SYGVKD. CDR3 size: 15 residues. V was clipped by 3 bases and J by 5 bases; unmatched bases: 5. The CDR3 coding sequence is TGTGCCATCAGTGATGAAGGACAGGGAAATGAAAAACTGTTTTTT. Translating it yields CAISDEGQGNEKLFF.

The V gene is TRBV9, the J gene TRBJ1-5, with TRBD1 identical over 10 bases. V dropped 4 bases and J dropped 2; count of bases not matched to a gene: 3. CDR3 length: 15 residues. The germline V gene has CDR1 SGDLS and CDR2 YYNGEE. The CDR3 spells CASSLGQGGNQPQHF. The CDR3 DNA sequence: TGTGCCAGCAGCCTCGGACAGGGGGGCAATCAGCCCCAGCATTTT.

This clone has a handful of counts. The chain couples TRBV7-7 to TRBJ2-2, with TRBD1 matching 10 bases. Germline values: CDR1 SSHAT, CDR2 FNYEAQ (reference sequence). The CDR3 sequence is 14 residues long. J gave up 6 bases and V 5 bases, and 3 bases lay outside the gene matches. The DNA of the CDR3 is TGTGCCAGCAGCCGGGACAGGGGAGCCGGGGAGCTGTTTTTT. It is translated as CASSRDRGAGELFF.

The chain recombines TRBV5-8 with TRBJ1-5, with TRBD1 matching over 7 bases. Germline V gene lookup returns CDR1 SGHTS and CDR2 YDEGEE. With 0 bases clipped from V and 3 bases from J, the junction kept 3 bases outside the gene matches. This CDR3 spans 15 amino acids. The CDR3: CASSLDRGDNQPQHF. CDR3 in DNA: TGTGCCAGCAGCTTGGACAGGGGAGACAATCAGCCCCAGCATTTT.

The rearrangement links TRBV7-9 to TRBJ1-1; D might be TRBD1 (6 bases). Trimming took 6 bases from V and 3 from J, leaving 11 bases between them. CDR1 and CDR2 from the germline V gene are SEHNR and FQNEAQ (reference sequence). This CDR3 has 13 residues. This chain's CDR3 is CASSRTGYTEAFF. The CDR3 coding sequence is TGTGCCAGCAGTCGAACAGGGTACACTGAAGCTTTCTTT.

The gene calls are TRBV7-9 and TRBJ2-1, with D unclear. Germline lookup yields CDR1 SEHNR and CDR2 FQNEAQ (reference sequence). The CDR3 runs 14 residues. The V gene lost 5 bases and the J gene lost 8 bases, with 16 bases spanning the gap. CDR3: CASSPGTSWDEQFF. As DNA, the CDR3 is TGTGCCAGCAGCCCGGGCACATCGTGGGATGAGCAGTTCTTC.

This clone was seen once. The gene calls are TRBV4-1 and TRBJ2-1; D is unresolved. Looked up from germline, CDR1 is MGHRA and CDR2 is YSYEKL. Trimming cost V 3 bases and J 7 bases, with 10 bases left between them. The CDR3 has 13 amino acids. The CDR3 DNA reads TGCGCCAGCAGCCACGCTGTGAGAAATGAGCAGTTCTTC. This gives the protein CASSHAVRNEQFF.

The gene calls are TRBV5-4 and TRBJ2-3, with TRBD2 identical over 10 bases. Germline CDR1 and CDR2: SGHNT and YYREEE (reference sequence). This CDR3 is 14 amino acids long. The trim removed 5 bases at V and 1 base at J, leaving 1 base unmatched. CDR3 DNA: TGTGCCAGCAGTGGGACTAGCGGCACAGATACGCAGTATTTT. Its protein is CASSGTSGTDTQYF.

This chain joins TRBV28 and TRBJ2-4; weak D call: TRBD1 (6 bases). Germline V gives CDR1 MDHEN, CDR2 SYDVKM. This CDR3 contains 16 residues. Trimming left V 6 bases short and J 1 base short, with 16 bases between. The CDR3 DNA sequence: TGTGCCAGCAGCTCTACAGGGTCAGCGGCCAAAAACATTCAGTACTTC. Translated: CASSSTGSAAKNIQYF.

The J gene is TRBJ2-6, the V gene TRBV7-2; a possible D gene is TRBD2 (6 bases). CDR1 and CDR2 (germline): SGHTA, FQGNSA. The CDR3 has 15 residues. The V end was cut by 1 base, the J end by 2 bases, with 6 bases between. CDR3 amino acids: CASSLGGAGANVLTF. CDR3 coding DNA: TGTGCCAGCAGCTTAGGGGGGGCTGGGGCCAACGTCCTGACTTTC.

This clone was detected only once. V usage is TRBV2 and J usage is TRBJ2-7, with TRBD1 as a possible D gene (6 bases). The CDR3 spans 13 residues. Trimming took 6 bases from V and 4 from J, leaving 13 bases between them. From germline, CDR1 is SNHLY and CDR2 FYNNEI. The CDR3 here is CASRPGQPYEQYF. CDR3 coding DNA: TGTGCCAGCAGACCGGGACAACCTTACGAGCAGTACTTC.

Only a few counts were recorded for this clone. CDR3 sequence: CASTSAGSDTQYF. In nucleotides, the CDR3 is TGCGCCAGCACTTCGGCAGGATCAGATACGCAGTATTTT. The rearrangement joins TRBV5-1 to TRBJ2-3; D uncertain. CDR3 length: 13 amino acids. Germline loops: CDR1 SGHRS, CDR2 YFSETQ. V was cut by 6 bases and J by 4 bases, with 12 bases left in between.

This clone counts as medium-sized. The rearrangement uses TRBV7-3 and TRBJ2-5; no definite D call. CDR1 and CDR2 from the germline V gene are SGHTA and FQGTGA. V lost 3 bases, J lost 1 base, and 12 bases lay in between. The CDR3 contains 15 residues. The CDR3 DNA is TGTGCCAGCAGCTTTAACCCAGCCCCCCAAGAGACCCAGTACTTC. Its protein is CASSFNPAPQETQYF.